Listed here are 24 T cell receptor beta chains from one sample, sequenced in a study of T cell changes during pregnancy in multiple sclerosis. Sequencing was performed with immunoSEQ multiplex PCR; in TCRdb, only in-frame clones are kept and a portion is missing. Among fewer than 95,000 clones listed, roughly 90% were seen once. Sequencing used peripheral blood, obtained in the first trimester of pregnancy. The receptors were gathered from a female donor in good health, enrolled as a control in a pregnancy study.

The J gene is TRBJ2-7, the V gene TRBV27; TRBD1 might be the D (6 bases). CDR3 size: 18 residues. Germline V gene data show CDR1 as MNHEY and CDR2 as SMNVEV (reference sequence). V lost 2 bases and J lost 2, with 22 bases in between. The CDR3 sequence: CASSLEATTGTLTYEQYF. CDR3 DNA sequence: TGTGCCAGCAGTTTAGAGGCAACCACCGGGACATTGACCTACGAGCAGTACTTC.

The V gene is TRBV18, the J gene TRBJ2-3; D ambiguous. CDR3 length equals 12 residues. Germline V CDR1 and CDR2: KGHSH, LQKENI. V shed 1 base and J shed 4 bases, with 3 bases lying between them. CDR3 nucleotide sequence: TGTGCCAGCTCACCACGGCCAGATACGCAGTATTTT. Its translation: CASSPRPDTQYF.

This rearrangement joins TRBV7-9 to TRBJ2-2; TRBD2 aligns across 10 bases. With V trimmed by 5 bases and J by 2 bases, 2 bases remained unmatched. CDR3 length equals 15 residues. CDR1 and CDR2 from the germline V gene are SEHNR and FQNEAQ (reference sequence). CDR3 coding DNA: TGTGCCAGCAGCCCTAGCGGGAGAAACACCGGGGAGCTGTTTTTT. Encoded protein: CASSPSGRNTGELFF. The full variable domain, with the rest looked up from reference TRBV7-9 and TRBJ2-2, is DTGVSQNPRHKITKRGQNVTFRCDPISEHNRLYWYRQTLGQGPEFLTYFQNEAQLEKSRLLSDRFSAERPKGSFSTLEIQRTEQGDSAMYLCASSPSGRNTGELFFGEGSRLTVL.

The CDR3 region is CASSPTGNPYEQYF. The CDR3 bases are TGTGCCAGCAGCCCAACCGGGAACCCCTACGAGCAGTACTTC. The chain recombines TRBV13 with TRBJ2-7; D perhaps matches TRBD2 (5 bases). The V gene's germline CDR1 is PRHDT and CDR2 FYEKMQ (reference sequence). The CDR3 runs 14 residues. V was shortened by 5 bases and J by 2 bases, with 13 bases between the two germline ends.

The chain is built from TRBV14 and TRBJ2-1, with TRBD2 identical over 10 bases. Germline V CDR1 and CDR2: SGHDN, FVKESK. The CDR3 sequence is 15 residues long. The V gene end was trimmed by 1 base and the J gene end by 8 bases; junction bases not matched to a gene: 5. The CDR3 nucleotides are TGTGCCAGCAGCCAAGCTACTAGCGGGATGGATGAGCAGTTCTTC. This sequence encodes CASSQATSGMDEQFF.

J is TRBJ2-7 and V is TRBV5-1; TRBD1 might be the D (5 bases). Per germline, CDR1 SGHRS and CDR2 YFSETQ. The CDR3 has 14 residues. Trimming removed 4 bases at V and 1 base at J, with 12 bases between. CDR3 nucleotides: TGCGCCAGCAGCCCCCCGGACACATCCTACGAGCAGTACTTC. Translated: CASSPPDTSYEQYF.

The chain has TRBV28 and TRBJ2-2, with 9 bases lining up with TRBD2. After removal of 3 bases from V and 1 base from J, the junction contained 3 bases not matched to a gene. Germline values: CDR1 MDHEN, CDR2 SYDVKM. This CDR3 comprises 16 residues. This chain's CDR3 is CASSFFSGRNTGELFF. The CDR3 nucleotides read TGTGCCAGCAGTTTTTTTAGCGGGAGGAACACCGGGGAGCTGTTTTTT.

In the case of this clone: The same CDR3 also results from other DNA sequences found in this sample. The chain carries TRBV6-5 and TRBJ1-1, with a tentative D call TRBD1 (5 bases). The CDR3 is 13 residues long. Germline V gives CDR1 MNHEY, CDR2 SVGAGI. The V and J ends lost 2 bases and 1 base respectively, with 5 bases between them. The CDR3 DNA is TGTGCCAGCAGTTACAGGGGGAACACTGAAGCTTTCTTT. As protein: CASSYRGNTEAFF.

The chain links TRBV28 to TRBJ2-2; no definite D call. The CDR3 length is 12 residues. Germline loops: CDR1 MDHEN, CDR2 SYDVKM. Trimming took off 3 bases at V and 4 bases at J, with 3 bases between the two ends. In DNA, the CDR3 is TGTGCCAGCAGTTTGAGCACCGGGGAGCTGTTTTTT. This sequence encodes CASSLSTGELFF. Drawing the rest from reference TRBV28 and TRBJ2-2, the complete variable domain is DVKVTQSSRYLVKRTGEKVFLECVQDMDHENMFWYRQDPGLGLRLIYFSYDVKMKEKGDIPEGYSVSREKKERFSLILESASTNQTSMYLCASSLSTGELFFGEGSRLTVL.

This chain joins TRBV5-4 and TRBJ1-1; TRBD1 is a possible D gene (6 bases). From germline, CDR1 is SGHNT and CDR2 YYREEE (reference sequence). The germline V and J ends were trimmed by 7 bases and 3 bases, with 22 bases remaining between them. CDR3 length: 16 amino acids. CDR3: CASDKREGGSYTEAFF. For the CDR3, the DNA is TGTGCCAGCGATAAGAGAGAGGGGGGGTCTTACACTGAAGCTTTCTTT.

This clone occurred a few times. The J gene is TRBJ2-1, the V gene TRBV2; 10 nucleotides match TRBD1. The CDR3 contains 21 residues. V trimming: 3 bases; J trimming: 0 bases; junction bases outside the gene matches: 17. Per the germline V gene, CDR1 is SNHLY and CDR2 is FYNNEI. CDR3 sequence (DNA): TGTGCCAGCAGTGAGGAGACAGGGGGCATTGTGATACCGAGCTCCTACAATGAGCAGTTCTTC. It yields the protein CASSEETGGIVIPSSYNEQFF.

V gene TRBV5-4 combines with J gene TRBJ1-1; D possibly corresponds to TRBD1 (5 bases). The V gene's germline CDR1 is SGHNT and CDR2 YYREEE (reference sequence). The CDR3 covers 13 residues. Trimming took 2 bases from V and 1 from J, leaving 6 bases between them. CDR3 amino acids: CASSLRGNTEAFF. CDR3 in DNA: TGTGCCAGCAGCTTAAGGGGGAACACTGAAGCTTTCTTT.

The chain is built from TRBV10-3 and TRBJ2-7; D is perhaps TRBD2 (6 bases). CDR3 size: 12 residues. V was pared by 4 bases and J by 6 bases, with 10 bases between. CDR1 ENHRY and CDR2 SYGVKD come from the germline V gene. The CDR3 DNA reads TGTGCCATCAGTGGACTAGATTCCGAGCAGTACTTC. Translating gives CAISGLDSEQYF.

This chain joins TRBV28 and TRBJ1-3, with TRBD1 as a possible D gene (6 bases). CDR3 length: 16 amino acids. Per the germline V gene, CDR1 is MDHEN and CDR2 is SYDVKM. V shed 5 bases and J shed 0 bases, with 14 bases lying between them. The CDR3 loop is CASSPDRPYSGNTIYF. CDR3 sequence (DNA): TGTGCCAGCAGTCCCGACAGGCCCTACTCTGGAAACACCATATATTTT.

The chain recombines TRBV5-1 with TRBJ2-4; the D gene is possibly TRBD1 (6 bases). Looked up from germline, CDR1 is SGHRS and CDR2 is YFSETQ. The length of the CDR3 is 14 residues. Trimming took off 5 bases at V and 0 bases at J, with 9 bases between the two ends. As DNA, the CDR3 is TGCGCCAGCAGGGACAGCCTAGCCAAAAACATTCAGTACTTC. Translated, it gives CASRDSLAKNIQYF. Full variable domain (outside the CDR3, taken from reference TRBV5-1 and TRBJ2-4): KAGVTQTPRYLIKTRGQQVTLSCSPISGHRSVSWYQQTPGQGLQFLFEYFSETQRNKGNFPGRFSGRQFSNSRSEMNVSTLELGDSALYLCASRDSLAKNIQYFGAGTRLSVL.

This clone came up once. This chain uses TRBV19 with TRBJ2-3; perhaps TRBD2 as D (6 bases). This CDR3 region has 14 residues. Germline V gives CDR1 LNHDA, CDR2 SQIVND (reference sequence). The V end lost 5 bases, the J end lost 5 bases, and 14 bases lay between the germline ends. The CDR3: CASSHGTDGDTQYF. The CDR3 region has the DNA TGTGCCAGTAGTCATGGGACTGACGGAGATACGCAGTATTTT.

This chain connects TRBV1 to TRBJ1-5; the table assigns TRBD1, which was not confirmed against the DNA. TRBV1 is flagged as a pseudogene. CDR3 length equals 17 residues. CDR3 DNA sequence: TGCACCAGCAGCCAAGATGGGGGACAGGGCGGCAATCAGCCCCAGCATTTT. Its protein product is CTSSQDGGQGGNQPQHF.

The rearrangement uses TRBV7-9 and TRBJ1-2, with 9 nucleotides matching TRBD1. V lost 5 bases and J lost 6; bases outside the gene matches: 7. Germline values: CDR1 SEHNR, CDR2 FQNEAQ (reference sequence). The CDR3 has 14 amino acids. CDR3 sequence: CASSHRGDRDGYTF. The CDR3, as DNA: TGTGCCAGCAGCCACCGTGGGGACAGGGATGGCTACACCTTC.

The V gene is TRBV19, the J gene TRBJ1-2; 7 positions match TRBD1. Germline values: CDR1 LNHDA, CDR2 SQIVND (reference sequence). The CDR3 covers 15 residues. V was pared by 5 bases and J by 2 bases, with 8 bases of the junction left unmatched. CDR3 loop: CASSPTTGTNYGYTF. CDR3 in DNA: TGTGCCAGTAGTCCGACGACAGGGACCAACTATGGCTACACCTTC.

The gene calls are TRBV6-1 and TRBJ2-7; D call uncertain. V was pared by 2 bases and J by 7 bases, with 12 bases between. The germline CDR1 and CDR2 sequences are MNHNS and SASEGT. The CDR3 is made up of 13 amino acids. This CDR3 is CASSESRVREQYF. The CDR3 DNA is TGTGCCAGCAGTGAATCTCGGGTTAGGGAGCAGTACTTC.

The rearrangement links TRBV19 to TRBJ1-5; TRBD1 matches at 8 bases. V lost 2 bases, J lost 6 bases, and 15 bases stayed unmatched. Per germline, CDR1 LNHDA and CDR2 SQIVND (reference sequence). The CDR3 totals 18 residues. CDR3 residues: CASSIRGPTGEVGQPQHF. Here the CDR3 DNA reads TGTGCCAGTAGTATAAGGGGGCCGACAGGGGAGGTCGGTCAGCCCCAGCATTTT.

The V gene is TRBV27, the J gene TRBJ1-5; 7 nucleotides match TRBD1. This CDR3 region has 14 residues. CDR1 is MNHEY and CDR2 is SMNVEV in the germline V gene (reference sequence). V trimming: 6 bases; J trimming: 3 bases; junction bases outside the gene matches: 5. The DNA of the CDR3 is TGTGCCAGCAGCCCTGGACAGGTCAATCAGCCCCAGCATTTT. It yields the protein CASSPGQVNQPQHF.

The CDR3 spells CASSLRGYGYTF. As DNA, the CDR3 is TGTGCCAGCAGCCTCCGGGGGTATGGCTACACCTTC. This chain links TRBV28 with TRBJ1-2, with a tentative D call TRBD1 (5 bases). Trimming pared 6 bases from V and 5 bases from J, leaving 10 bases between. Germline V gene data show CDR1 as MDHEN and CDR2 as SYDVKM. The CDR3 has 12 amino acids.

Here the CDR3 reads CASSVERKLSEQYF. CDR3 sequence (DNA): TGCGCCAGCAGTGTAGAGCGGAAGTTGAGCGAGCAGTACTTC. The V call is TRBV10-1, the J call TRBJ2-7, with D possibly being TRBD2 (5 bases). The length of the CDR3 is 14 residues. CDR1 and CDR2 from the germline V gene are WNHNN and SYGVQD (reference sequence). The V end was cut by 4 bases, the J end by 6 bases, with 16 bases between.